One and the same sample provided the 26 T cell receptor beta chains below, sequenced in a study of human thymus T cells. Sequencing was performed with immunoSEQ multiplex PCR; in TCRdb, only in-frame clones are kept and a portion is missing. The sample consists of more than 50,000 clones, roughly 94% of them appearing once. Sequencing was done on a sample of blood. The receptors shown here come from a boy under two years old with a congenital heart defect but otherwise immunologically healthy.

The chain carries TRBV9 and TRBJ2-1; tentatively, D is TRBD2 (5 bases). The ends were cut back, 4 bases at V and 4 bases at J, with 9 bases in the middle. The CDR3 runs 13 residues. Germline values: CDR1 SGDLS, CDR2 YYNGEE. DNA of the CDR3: TGTGCCAGCAGCCAAACTAGATACAATGAGCAGTTCTTC. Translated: CASSQTRYNEQFF.

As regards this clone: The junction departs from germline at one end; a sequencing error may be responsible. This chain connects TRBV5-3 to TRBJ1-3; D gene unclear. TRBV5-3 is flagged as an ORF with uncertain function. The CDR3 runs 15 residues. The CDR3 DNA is TGTGCCAGCAGCTCCCGGACTACCTCTGGAAACACCATATATTTT. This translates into CASSSRTTSGNTIYF.

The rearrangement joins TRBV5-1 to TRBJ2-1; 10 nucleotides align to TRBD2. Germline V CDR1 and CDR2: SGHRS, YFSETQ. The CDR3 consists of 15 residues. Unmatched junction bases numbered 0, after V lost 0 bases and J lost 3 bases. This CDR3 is CASSLASGSYNEQFF. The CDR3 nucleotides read TGCGCCAGCAGCTTGGCTAGCGGGAGCTACAATGAGCAGTTCTTC.

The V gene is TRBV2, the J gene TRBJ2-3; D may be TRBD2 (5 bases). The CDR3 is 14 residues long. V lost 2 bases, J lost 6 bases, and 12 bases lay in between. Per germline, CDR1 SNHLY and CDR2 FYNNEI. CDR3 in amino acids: CASSELLRGDTQYF. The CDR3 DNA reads TGTGCCAGCAGTGAACTACTCAGAGGGGATACGCAGTATTTT.

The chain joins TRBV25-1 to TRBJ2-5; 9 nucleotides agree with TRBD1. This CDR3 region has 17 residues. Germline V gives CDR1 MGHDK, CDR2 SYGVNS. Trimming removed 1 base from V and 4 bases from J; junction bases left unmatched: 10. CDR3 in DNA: TGTGCCAGCAGTGAATGGGGACAGGGAAGGGAGAGAGAGACCCAGTACTTC. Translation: CASSEWGQGRERETQYF.

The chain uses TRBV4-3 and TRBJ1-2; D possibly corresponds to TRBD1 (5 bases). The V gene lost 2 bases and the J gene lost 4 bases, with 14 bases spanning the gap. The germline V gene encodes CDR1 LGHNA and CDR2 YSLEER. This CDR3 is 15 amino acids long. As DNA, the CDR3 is TGCGCCAGCAGCCAAACGACAGTGGCGGCCTATGGCTACACCTTC. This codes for CASSQTTVAAYGYTF.

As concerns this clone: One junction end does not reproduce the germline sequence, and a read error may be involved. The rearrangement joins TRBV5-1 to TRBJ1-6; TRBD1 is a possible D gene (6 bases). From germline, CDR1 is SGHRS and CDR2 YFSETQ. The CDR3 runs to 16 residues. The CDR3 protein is CASSFTAGQGNSPLHF. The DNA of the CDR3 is TGCGCCAGCAGCTTTACGGCGGGACAAGGAAATTCACCCCTTCACTTT.

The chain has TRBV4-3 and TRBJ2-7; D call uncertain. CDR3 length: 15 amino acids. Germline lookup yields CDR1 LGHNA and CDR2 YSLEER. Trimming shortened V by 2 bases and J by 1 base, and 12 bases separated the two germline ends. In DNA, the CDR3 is TGCGCCAGCAGCCAAAAAAAGGGCCATTCCTACGAGCAGTACTTC. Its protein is CASSQKKGHSYEQYF.

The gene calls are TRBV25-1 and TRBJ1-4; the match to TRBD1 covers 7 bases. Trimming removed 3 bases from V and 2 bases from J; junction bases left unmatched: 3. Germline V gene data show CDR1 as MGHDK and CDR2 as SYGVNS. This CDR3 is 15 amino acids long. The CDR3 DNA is TGTGCCAGCAGTGACAGGGGGAGGACTAATGAAAAACTGTTTTTT. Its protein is CASSDRGRTNEKLFF.

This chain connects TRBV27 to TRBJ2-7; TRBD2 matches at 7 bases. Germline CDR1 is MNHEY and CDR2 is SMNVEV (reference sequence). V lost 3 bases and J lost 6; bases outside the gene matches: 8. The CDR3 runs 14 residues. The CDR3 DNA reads TGTGCCAGCAGTTTGTGGGGCGGGGGAGCCGAGCAGTACTTC. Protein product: CASSLWGGGAEQYF.

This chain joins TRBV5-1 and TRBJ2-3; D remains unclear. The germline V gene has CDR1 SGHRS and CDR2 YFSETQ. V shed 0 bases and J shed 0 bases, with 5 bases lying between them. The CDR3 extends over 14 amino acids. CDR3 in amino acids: CASSLATSTDTQYF. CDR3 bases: TGCGCCAGCAGCTTGGCCACTAGCACAGATACGCAGTATTTT. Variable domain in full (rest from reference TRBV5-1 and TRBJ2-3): KAGVTQTPRYLIKTRGQQVTLSCSPISGHRSVSWYQQTPGQGLQFLFEYFSETQRNKGNFPGRFSGRQFSNSRSEMNVSTLELGDSALYLCASSLATSTDTQYFGPGTRLTVL.

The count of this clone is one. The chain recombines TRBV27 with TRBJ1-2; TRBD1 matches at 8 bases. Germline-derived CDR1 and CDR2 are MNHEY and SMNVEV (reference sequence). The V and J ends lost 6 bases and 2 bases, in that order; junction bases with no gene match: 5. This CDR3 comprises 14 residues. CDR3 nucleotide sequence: TGTGCCAGCAGCCCGGACAGGGCAAACTATGGCTACACCTTC. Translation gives CASSPDRANYGYTF.

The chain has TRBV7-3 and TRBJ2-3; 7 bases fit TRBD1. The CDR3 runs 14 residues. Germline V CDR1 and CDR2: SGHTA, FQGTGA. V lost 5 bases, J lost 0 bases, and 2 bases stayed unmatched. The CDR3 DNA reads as TGTGCCAGCAGCCCGGGACAGAGCACAGATACGCAGTATTTT. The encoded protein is CASSPGQSTDTQYF.

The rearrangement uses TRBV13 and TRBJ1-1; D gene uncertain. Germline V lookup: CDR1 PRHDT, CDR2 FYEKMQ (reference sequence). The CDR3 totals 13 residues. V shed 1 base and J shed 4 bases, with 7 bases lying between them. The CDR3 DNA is TGTGCCAGCAGCTTAGCCGGGATCACTGAAGCTTTCTTT. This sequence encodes CASSLAGITEAFF. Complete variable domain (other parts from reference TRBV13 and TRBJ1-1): AAGVIQSPRHLIKEKRETATLKCYPIPRHDTVYWYQQGPGQDPQFLISFYEKMQSDKGSIPDRFSAQQFSDYHSELNMSSLELGDSALYFCASSLAGITEAFFGQGTRLTVV.

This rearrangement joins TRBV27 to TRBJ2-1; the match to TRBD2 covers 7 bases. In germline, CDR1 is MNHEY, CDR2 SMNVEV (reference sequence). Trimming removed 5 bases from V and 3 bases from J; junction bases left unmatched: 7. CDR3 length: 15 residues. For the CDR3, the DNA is TGTGCCAGCAGTCCCGGGCTAGCGGTCTACAATGAGCAGTTCTTC. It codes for CASSPGLAVYNEQFF.

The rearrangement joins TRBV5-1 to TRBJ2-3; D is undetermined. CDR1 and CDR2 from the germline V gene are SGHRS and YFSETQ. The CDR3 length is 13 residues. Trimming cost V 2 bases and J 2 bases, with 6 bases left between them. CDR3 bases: TGCGCCAGCAGCTTACTACTCACAGATACGCAGTATTTT. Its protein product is CASSLLLTDTQYF.

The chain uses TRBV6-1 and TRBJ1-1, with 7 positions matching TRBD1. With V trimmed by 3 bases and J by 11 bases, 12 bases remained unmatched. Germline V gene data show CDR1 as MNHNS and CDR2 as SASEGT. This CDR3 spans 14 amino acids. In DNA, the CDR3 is TGTGCCAGCAGTGACCTAACAGGGGCCCGAGGGGCTTTCTTT. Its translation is CASSDLTGARGAFF.

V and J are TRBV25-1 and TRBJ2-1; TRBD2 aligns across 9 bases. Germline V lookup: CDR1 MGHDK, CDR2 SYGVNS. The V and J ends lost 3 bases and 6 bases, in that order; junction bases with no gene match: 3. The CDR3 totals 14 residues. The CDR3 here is CASSDGGRANEQFF. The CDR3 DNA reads TGTGCCAGCAGTGATGGCGGGAGGGCCAATGAGCAGTTCTTC.

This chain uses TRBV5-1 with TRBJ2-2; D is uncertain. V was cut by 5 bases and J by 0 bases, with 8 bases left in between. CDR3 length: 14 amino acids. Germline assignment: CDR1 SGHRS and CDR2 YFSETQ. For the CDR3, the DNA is TGCGCCAGCAGGTGGCGGACGAACACCGGGGAGCTGTTTTTT. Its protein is CASRWRTNTGELFF.

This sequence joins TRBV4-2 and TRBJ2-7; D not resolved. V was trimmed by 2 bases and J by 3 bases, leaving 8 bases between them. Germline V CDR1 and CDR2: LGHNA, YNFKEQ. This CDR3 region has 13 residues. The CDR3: CASSQQERYEQYF. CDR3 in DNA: TGTGCCAGCAGCCAACAGGAGCGCTACGAGCAGTACTTC.

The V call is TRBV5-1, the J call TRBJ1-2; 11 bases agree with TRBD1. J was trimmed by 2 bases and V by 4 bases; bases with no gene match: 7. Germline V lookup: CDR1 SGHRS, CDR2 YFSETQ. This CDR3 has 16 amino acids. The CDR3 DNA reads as TGCGCCAGCAGCCCAGGGACAGGGGGTGTAAACTATGGCTACACCTTC. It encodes CASSPGTGGVNYGYTF. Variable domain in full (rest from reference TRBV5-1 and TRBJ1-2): KAGVTQTPRYLIKTRGQQVTLSCSPISGHRSVSWYQQTPGQGLQFLFEYFSETQRNKGNFPGRFSGRQFSNSRSEMNVSTLELGDSALYLCASSPGTGGVNYGYTFGSGTRLTVV.

The CDR3 spells CARIAGGGNEQFF. The DNA of the CDR3 is TGCGCCAGGATAGCGGGGGGCGGGAATGAGCAGTTCTTC. The V and J genes are TRBV10-1 and TRBJ2-1; 10 positions agree with TRBD2. This CDR3 has 13 amino acids. In germline, CDR1 is WNHNN, CDR2 SYGVQD (reference sequence). The junction had 6 bases not matched to a gene; V was cut back by 9 bases and J by 7 bases.

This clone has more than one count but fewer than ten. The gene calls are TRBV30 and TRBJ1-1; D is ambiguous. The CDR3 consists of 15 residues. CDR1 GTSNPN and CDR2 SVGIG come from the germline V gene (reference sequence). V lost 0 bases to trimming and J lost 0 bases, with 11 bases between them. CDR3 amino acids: CAWSVWQFMNTEAFF. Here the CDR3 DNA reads TGTGCCTGGAGTGTATGGCAGTTTATGAACACTGAAGCTTTCTTT.

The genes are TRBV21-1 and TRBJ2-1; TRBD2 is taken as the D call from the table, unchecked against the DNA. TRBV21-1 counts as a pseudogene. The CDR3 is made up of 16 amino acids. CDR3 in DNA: TGTGCCAGCAGCAAAGTCTCTAGCGGGTCCTACAATGAGCAGTTCTTC. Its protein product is CASSKVSSGSYNEQFF.

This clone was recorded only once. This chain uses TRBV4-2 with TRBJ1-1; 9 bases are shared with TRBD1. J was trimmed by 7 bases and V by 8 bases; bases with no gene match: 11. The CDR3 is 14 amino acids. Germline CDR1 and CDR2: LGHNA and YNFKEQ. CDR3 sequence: CASHGQGSLFEAFF. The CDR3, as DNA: TGTGCCAGCCACGGACAGGGGTCACTATTTGAAGCTTTCTTT.

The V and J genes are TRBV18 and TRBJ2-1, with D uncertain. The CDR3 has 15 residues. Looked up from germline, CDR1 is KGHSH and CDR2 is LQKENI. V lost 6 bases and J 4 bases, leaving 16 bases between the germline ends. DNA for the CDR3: TGTGCCAGCTCCCTTTTGGAGTCCTCATACAATGAGCAGTTCTTC. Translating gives CASSLLESSYNEQFF.